This T cell receptor beta chain was recorded in a study of cytomegalovirus exposure and HLA in healthy donors. Whole-study results and caveats: About 87% or about 30% of the time was how often most TCR beta V segments were productive, according to an earlier analysis.

This PCR relied on a set of 60 Vbeta primers and 13 Jbeta primers. The data were produced by immunoSEQ multiplex PCR, yet TCRdb's version contains in-frame clones alone and is incomplete. Of approximately 180,000 clones listed, around 80% were seen once; the top ten hold 4.8%. Remarks on this clone: Its antigen is undetermined.

CDR3 size: 15 residues. V was cut by 1 base and J by 0 bases, with 7 bases left in between. Germline-derived CDR1 and CDR2 are MDHEN and SYDVKM. The clonotype comes from a young man in good health and CMV-seronegative. The chain has TRBV28 and TRBJ2-1, with unresolved D. The material sequenced was PBMCs. This CDR3 reads CASSLSQSSYNEQFF. The CDR3 DNA reads as TGTGCCAGCAGTTTATCACAGAGCTCCTACAATGAGCAGTTCTTC.